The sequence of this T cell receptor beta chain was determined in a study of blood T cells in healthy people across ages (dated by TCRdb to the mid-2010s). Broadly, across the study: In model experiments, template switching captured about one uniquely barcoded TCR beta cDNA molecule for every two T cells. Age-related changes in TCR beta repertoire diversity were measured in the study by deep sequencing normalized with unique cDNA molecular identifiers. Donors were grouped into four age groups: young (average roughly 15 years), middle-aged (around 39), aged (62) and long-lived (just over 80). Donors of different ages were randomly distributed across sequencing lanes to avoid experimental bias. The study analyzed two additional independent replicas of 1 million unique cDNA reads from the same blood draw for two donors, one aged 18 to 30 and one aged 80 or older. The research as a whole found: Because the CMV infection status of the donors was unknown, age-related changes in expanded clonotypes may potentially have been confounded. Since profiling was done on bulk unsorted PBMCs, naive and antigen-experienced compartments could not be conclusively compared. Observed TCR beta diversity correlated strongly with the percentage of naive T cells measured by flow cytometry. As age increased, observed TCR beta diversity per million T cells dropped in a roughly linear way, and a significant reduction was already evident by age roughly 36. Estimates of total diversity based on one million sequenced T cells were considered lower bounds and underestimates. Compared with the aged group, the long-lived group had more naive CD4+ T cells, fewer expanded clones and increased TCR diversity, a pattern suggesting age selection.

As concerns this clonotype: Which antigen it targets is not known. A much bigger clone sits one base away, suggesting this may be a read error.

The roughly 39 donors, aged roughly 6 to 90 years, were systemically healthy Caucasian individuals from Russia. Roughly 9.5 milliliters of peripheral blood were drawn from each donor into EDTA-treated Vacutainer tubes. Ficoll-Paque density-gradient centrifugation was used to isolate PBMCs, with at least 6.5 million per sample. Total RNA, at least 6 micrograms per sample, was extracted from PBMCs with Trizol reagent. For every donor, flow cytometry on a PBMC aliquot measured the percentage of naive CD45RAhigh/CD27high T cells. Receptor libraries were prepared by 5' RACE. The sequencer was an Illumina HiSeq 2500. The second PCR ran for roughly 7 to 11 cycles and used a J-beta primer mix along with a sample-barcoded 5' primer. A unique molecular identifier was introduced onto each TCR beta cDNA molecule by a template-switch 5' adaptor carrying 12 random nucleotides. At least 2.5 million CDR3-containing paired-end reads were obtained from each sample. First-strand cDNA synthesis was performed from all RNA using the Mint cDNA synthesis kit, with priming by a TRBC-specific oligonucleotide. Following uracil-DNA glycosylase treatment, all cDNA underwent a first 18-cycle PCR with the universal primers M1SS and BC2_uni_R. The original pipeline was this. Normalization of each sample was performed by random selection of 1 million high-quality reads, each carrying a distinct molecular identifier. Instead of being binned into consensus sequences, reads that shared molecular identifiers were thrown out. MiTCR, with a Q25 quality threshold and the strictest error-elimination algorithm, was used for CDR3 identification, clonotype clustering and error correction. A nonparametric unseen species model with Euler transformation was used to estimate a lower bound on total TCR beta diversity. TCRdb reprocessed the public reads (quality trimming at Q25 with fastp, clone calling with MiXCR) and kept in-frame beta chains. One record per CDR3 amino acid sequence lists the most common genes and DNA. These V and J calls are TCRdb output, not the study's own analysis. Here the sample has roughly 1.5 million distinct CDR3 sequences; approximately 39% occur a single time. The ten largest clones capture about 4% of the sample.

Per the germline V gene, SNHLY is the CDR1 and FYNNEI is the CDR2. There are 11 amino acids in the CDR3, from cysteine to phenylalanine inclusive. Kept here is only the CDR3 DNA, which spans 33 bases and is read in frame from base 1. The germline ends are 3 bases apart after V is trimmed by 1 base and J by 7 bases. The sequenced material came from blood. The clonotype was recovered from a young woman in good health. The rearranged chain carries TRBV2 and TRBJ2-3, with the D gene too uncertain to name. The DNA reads TGTGCCAGCAGTGAAGTACATACGCAGTATTTT. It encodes CASSEVHTQYF.